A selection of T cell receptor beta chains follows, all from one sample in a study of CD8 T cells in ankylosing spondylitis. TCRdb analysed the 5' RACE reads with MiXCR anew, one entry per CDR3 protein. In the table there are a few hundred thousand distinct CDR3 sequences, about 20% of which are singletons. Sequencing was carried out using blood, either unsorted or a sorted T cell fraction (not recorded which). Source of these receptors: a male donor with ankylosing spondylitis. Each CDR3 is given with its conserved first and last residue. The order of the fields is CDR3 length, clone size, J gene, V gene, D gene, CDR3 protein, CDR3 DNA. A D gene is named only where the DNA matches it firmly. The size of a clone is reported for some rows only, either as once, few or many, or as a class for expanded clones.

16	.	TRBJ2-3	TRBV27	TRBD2	CASSFRRTSGADTQYF	TGTGCCAGCAGTTTCCGTCGGACTAGCGGTGCTGATACGCAGTATTTT
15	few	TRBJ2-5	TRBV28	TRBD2	CASSFRLAGRETQYF	TGTGCCAGCAGCTTCAGACTAGCGGGAAGGGAGACCCAGTACTTC
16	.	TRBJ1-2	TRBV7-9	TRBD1	CASSRNSGTDRYGYTF	TGTGCCAGCAGCCGAAACAGCGGGACAGACCGTTATGGCTACACCTTC
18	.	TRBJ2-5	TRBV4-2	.	CASSQDFRDGRGGETQYF	TGTGCCAGCAGCCAAGACTTCAGGGACGGGAGAGGTGGAGAGACCCAGTACTTC
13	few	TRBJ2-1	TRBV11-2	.	CASSLVLGNEQFF	TGTGCCAGCAGCTTAGTACTTGGCAATGAGCAGTTCTTC
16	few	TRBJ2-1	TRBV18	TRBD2	CASSPQSGSAYNEQFF	TGTGCCAGCTCACCACAAAGCGGGAGTGCCTACAATGAGCAGTTCTTC
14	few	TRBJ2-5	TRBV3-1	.	CASSPLGAQETQYF	TGTGCCAGCAGCCCCCTGGGAGCGCAAGAGACCCAGTACTTC
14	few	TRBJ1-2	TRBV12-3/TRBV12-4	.	CASSREHRIYGYTF	TGTGCCAGCAGCAGGGAGCACAGAATCTATGGCTACACCTTC
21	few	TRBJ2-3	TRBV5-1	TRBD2	CASSLTLIFPTLAGGSDTQYF	TGCGCCAGCAGCTTGACTCTAATCTTCCCCACTCTAGCGGGAGGCTCAGATACGCAGTATTTT
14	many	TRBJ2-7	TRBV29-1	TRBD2	CSARRASGSSEQYF	TGCAGCGCGAGGAGGGCTAGCGGGAGTAGCGAGCAGTACTTC
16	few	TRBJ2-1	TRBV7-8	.	CASSPRPGLTNNEQFF	TGTGCCAGCAGCCCTCGACCGGGACTGACGAACAATGAGCAGTTCTTC